These 27 T cell receptor beta chains originate from one sample sequenced in a study of T cells after yellow fever vaccination. Each CDR3 protein gets one entry after TCRdb re-called the 5' RACE reads with MiXCR. Of hundreds of thousands of distinct CDR3 sequences listed, about a fifth are singletons. Sequences were derived from PBMCs, sampled 21 days after the first yellow fever vaccination. Receptors originate from a man younger than 35 who received the YFV17D yellow fever vaccine.

V and J are TRBV4-3 and TRBJ1-6; D not resolved. The CDR3 runs to 16 residues. V was pared by 1 base and J by 1 base, with 8 bases between. Germline V gives CDR1 LGHNA, CDR2 YSLEER. The CDR3 DNA is TGCGCCAGCAGCCAAGTGTGGGGTTCCTATAATTCACCCCTCCACTTT. Amino acids: CASSQVWGSYNSPLHF.

There are a few counts of this clonotype. This chain uses TRBV5-1 with TRBJ2-3, with D possibly matching TRBD2 (6 bases). This CDR3 has 18 amino acids. Germline-derived CDR1 and CDR2 are SGHRS and YFSETQ. V was pared by 1 base and J by 2 bases, with 20 bases between. The CDR3 DNA is TGCGCCAGCAGCTTGCCCCAGGAGGGGCAGGGACCCACAGATACGCAGTATTTT. Its translation: CASSLPQEGQGPTDTQYF.

The gene calls are TRBV12-3 or TRBV12-4 and TRBJ2-3; TRBD2 matches 8 bases. V lost 1 base to trimming and J lost 3 bases; unmatched junction nucleotides: 3. The CDR3 is 15 amino acids. The CDR3 spells CASSLDSGGTDTQYF. Written as DNA, the CDR3 is TGTGCCAGCAGTTTAGACAGCGGGGGTACAGATACGCAGTATTTT.

This clonotype has only a few counts. The chain recombines TRBV20-1 with TRBJ1-2; D is perhaps TRBD1 (6 bases). The V and J ends lost 0 bases and 5 bases respectively, with 19 bases between them. The CDR3 is 16 amino acids. Germline CDR1 reads DFQATT; CDR2 reads SNEGSKA (reference sequence). Here the CDR3 reads CSARDSGRGGAYGYTF. CDR3 bases: TGCAGTGCTAGAGATTCGGGCCGAGGGGGAGCGTATGGCTACACCTTC.

This clonotype was counted between two and nine times. This rearrangement joins TRBV15 to TRBJ1-1; D call uncertain. Trimming removed 0 bases from V and 10 bases from J, with 15 bases in between. Germline lookup yields CDR1 LNHNV and CDR2 YYDKDF (reference sequence). The CDR3 is 14 amino acids. The CDR3 DNA follows: TGTGCCACCAGCAGAGATCGGGTTAGTCCCTCAGCTTTCTTT. Translated: CATSRDRVSPSAFF.

The gene calls are TRBV5-6 and TRBJ2-7; tentatively, D is TRBD1 (6 bases). This CDR3 is 13 amino acids long. Per the germline V gene, CDR1 is SGHDT and CDR2 is YYEEEE. V was trimmed by 8 bases and J by 4 bases, leaving 16 bases between them. CDR3 in DNA: TGTGCCAGGAGCCCGGGGACACCTTACGAGCAGTACTTC. Encoded protein: CARSPGTPYEQYF. The complete variable domain, with remaining parts taken from reference TRBV5-6 and TRBJ2-7, reads DAGVTQSPTHLIKTRGQQVTLRCSPKSGHDTVSWYQQALGQGPQFIFQYYEEEERQRGNFPDRFSGHQFPNYSSELNVNALLLGDSALYLCARSPGTPYEQYFGPGTRLTVT.

This chain joins TRBV20-1 and TRBJ2-6; D unclear. There are 15 residues in the CDR3. The V end was cut by 2 bases, the J end by 2 bases, with 10 bases between. CDR1 is DFQATT and CDR2 is SNEGSKA in the germline V gene (reference sequence). In DNA form, the CDR3 reads TGCAGTGCTAGATCCACCTTGACTGGGGCCAACGTCCTGACTTTC. The encoded protein is CSARSTLTGANVLTF.

This clonotype was seen a handful of times. The chain employs TRBV4-3 and TRBJ2-1; tentatively, D is TRBD2 (6 bases). This CDR3 region has 17 residues. V dropped 3 bases and J dropped 0 bases, with 15 bases sitting between them. Germline CDR1 and CDR2: LGHNA and YSLEER. The CDR3, as DNA: TGCGCCAGCAGCCAGGAGGGACCGAGGAGCTCCTACAATGAGCAGTTCTTC. It yields the protein CASSQEGPRSSYNEQFF.

This clonotype was seen many times. This sequence joins TRBV10-3 and TRBJ2-7; TRBD2 might be the D (5 bases). The CDR3 has 13 residues. The V end was cut by 3 bases, the J end by 6 bases, with 12 bases between. Germline-derived CDR1 and CDR2 are ENHRY and SYGVKD. The CDR3 sequence is CAISDRESGEQYF. CDR3 nucleotide sequence: TGTGCCATCAGTGATCGGGAATCGGGCGAGCAGTACTTC.

This chain connects TRBV7-3 to TRBJ2-2, with 9 bases fitting TRBD1. This CDR3 region has 15 residues. Germline CDR1 and CDR2: SGHTA and FQGTGA. Losses at the gene ends were 5 bases for V and 0 bases for J; bases not matched to a gene: 1. CDR3 nucleotides: TGTGCCAGCAGCGGGGACAGGGCGAACACCGGGGAGCTGTTTTTT. Protein: CASSGDRANTGELFF.

This clonotype was found a few times. The rearrangement links TRBV24-1 to TRBJ2-2; D unresolved. Trimming shortened V by 4 bases and J by 6 bases, and 2 bases separated the two germline ends. CDR3 length: 11 amino acids. Germline-derived CDR1 and CDR2 are KGHDR and SFDVKD. Here the CDR3 DNA reads TGTGCCACCAGTGAATCCGGGGAGCTGTTTTTT. As protein: CATSESGELFF.

Only a few counts were recorded for this clonotype. This rearrangement joins TRBV2 to TRBJ2-3; 8 bases are shared with TRBD1. CDR3 length equals 14 residues. Germline assignment: CDR1 SNHLY and CDR2 FYNNEI. J was trimmed by 0 bases and V by 6 bases; bases with no gene match: 2. In DNA form, the CDR3 reads TGTGCCAGCAGGGACAGGGCGAGCACAGATACGCAGTATTTT. As protein: CASRDRASTDTQYF.

This clonotype was found many times. The chain combines TRBV6-2 or TRBV6-3 with TRBJ2-7, with TRBD1 as a possible D gene (5 bases). Germline values: CDR1 MNHEY, CDR2 SVGEGT. The CDR3 loop spans 15 amino acids. With 6 bases removed from V and 2 bases from J, the gap between germline ends came to 17 bases. DNA for the CDR3: TGTGCCAGCAGCTTTCAGGATGGGGCTACCTACGAGCAGTACGTC. This translates into CASSFQDGATYEQYV.

This chain joins TRBV7-8 and TRBJ1-5; D gene uncertain. Trimming pared 5 bases from V and 2 bases from J, leaving 13 bases between. The CDR3 contains 15 residues. Looked up from germline, CDR1 is SGHVS and CDR2 is FQNEAQ. In DNA form, the CDR3 reads TGTGCCAGCAGCGTCTGGGAGGTGGGCAATCAGCCCCAGCATTTT. Residues: CASSVWEVGNQPQHF.

The table lists this clonotype with a few counts. V usage is TRBV5-1 and J usage is TRBJ2-1; D is possibly TRBD1 or TRBD2 (6 bases each). Trimming took off 3 bases at V and 8 bases at J, with 21 bases between the two ends. This CDR3 has 16 amino acids. Germline lookup yields CDR1 SGHRS and CDR2 YFSETQ. Here the CDR3 reads CASSSQGGGGLDEQFF. The CDR3 nucleotides are TGCGCCAGCAGCTCTCAGGGAGGTGGGGGCCTCGATGAGCAGTTCTTC.

This clonotype was detected a few times. The chain joins TRBV5-1 to TRBJ1-6, with TRBD1 matching over 7 bases. The V gene's germline CDR1 is SGHRS and CDR2 YFSETQ. CDR3 length equals 14 residues. J gave up 4 bases and V 7 bases, and 5 bases lay outside the gene matches. The CDR3 reads CASAQGVYNSPLHF. The CDR3 bases are TGCGCCAGCGCCCAGGGGGTTTATAATTCACCCCTCCACTTT.

This clonotype was seen a few times. V is TRBV3-1 and J is TRBJ2-2, with D unclear. CDR3 length: 16 residues. Germline V lookup: CDR1 LGHDT, CDR2 YNNKEL (reference sequence). Between the trimmed V and J ends, which lost 1 base and 1 base, there was a span of 10 bases. CDR3 sequence (DNA): TGTGCCAGCAGCCAAGGAACCAGCTTGAACACCGGGGAGCTGTTTTTT. It encodes CASSQGTSLNTGELFF.

This clonotype was recorded a few times. This chain connects TRBV5-4 to TRBJ2-7; 8 bases line up with TRBD2. CDR3 length: 15 amino acids. Trimming removed 0 bases from V and 2 bases from J; junction bases left unmatched: 4. The germline CDR1 and CDR2 sequences are SGHNT and YYREEE (reference sequence). The CDR3, as DNA: TGTGCCAGCAGCTTGGCCGGGGGGGCACCCTACGAGCAGTACTTC. Its protein is CASSLAGGAPYEQYF.

The J gene is TRBJ2-5, the V gene TRBV14; no definite D call. Trimming removed 0 bases from V and 5 bases from J, with 10 bases in between. Germline lookup yields CDR1 SGHDN and CDR2 FVKESK. The CDR3 runs 14 residues. The CDR3 spells CASSQDKIVETQYF. The DNA for the CDR3 is TGTGCCAGCAGCCAAGATAAAATTGTGGAGACCCAGTACTTC.

V usage is TRBV6-5 and J usage is TRBJ2-7; TRBD1 might be the D (6 bases). The CDR3 covers 15 residues. Deletions cut 0 bases from V and 1 base from J, with 10 bases between. Germline V gives CDR1 MNHEY, CDR2 SVGAGI. This CDR3 reads CASSYSLQGSYEQYF. In nucleotides, the CDR3 is TGTGCCAGCAGTTACTCGTTACAGGGTTCCTACGAGCAGTACTTC.

CDR3 in DNA: TGTGCCAGCAGCCGCCCAGGGGATACGCAGTATTTT. Translated: CASSRPGDTQYF. The chain has TRBV7-9 and TRBJ2-3; a possible D gene is TRBD1 (5 bases). This CDR3 is 12 amino acids long. V gave up 5 bases and J gave up 6 bases, with 9 bases separating them. Per germline, CDR1 SEHNR and CDR2 FQNEAQ (reference sequence).

This clonotype was counted between two and nine times. The rearrangement uses TRBV12-3 or TRBV12-4 and TRBJ2-5, with D possibly matching TRBD2 (5 bases). The V end lost 4 bases, the J end lost 2 bases, and 11 bases lay between the germline ends. CDR3 length equals 14 residues. Here the CDR3 reads CASSSLEGQETQYF. The CDR3 DNA follows: TGTGCCAGCAGTTCTTTAGAGGGACAAGAGACCCAGTACTTC.

The chain links TRBV7-8 to TRBJ2-3; unclear D gene. The CDR3 spans 16 residues. Trimming stripped 1 base from V and 0 bases from J, with 11 bases between. Germline V CDR1 and CDR2: SGHVS, FQNEAQ. CDR3 sequence reads: CASSLVQPASTDTQYF. The CDR3 nucleotides are TGTGCCAGCAGCTTAGTACAACCTGCTAGCACAGATACGCAGTATTTT.

This clonotype was counted only a few times. This sequence joins TRBV2 and TRBJ1-1; 7 bases line up with TRBD1. The V segment lost 7 bases and the J segment 12 bases; nucleotides outside the gene matches: 11. Looked up from germline, CDR1 is SNHLY and CDR2 is FYNNEI. The CDR3 has 12 residues. The CDR3, as DNA: TGTGCCAGCAAACTTGACAGGGTGAAGTCTTTCTTT. Its translation is CASKLDRVKSFF.

The J gene is TRBJ2-1, the V gene TRBV4-3; 7 bases line up with TRBD2. Germline V lookup: CDR1 LGHNA, CDR2 YSLEER. The J segment lost 8 bases and the V segment lost 3 bases, leaving 13 bases of the junction unmatched. The CDR3 consists of 16 residues. The CDR3, as DNA: TGCGCCAGCAGCCAGGGGAGCGGGGCCGTAAAAGATGAGCAGTTCTTC. Translating gives CASSQGSGAVKDEQFF.

The V gene is TRBV5-1, the J gene TRBJ2-2, with D maybe TRBD2 (5 bases). V lost 1 base and J lost 7, with 8 bases in between. The CDR3 has 13 amino acids. CDR1 is SGHRS, CDR2 YFSETQ, per germline. The CDR3 DNA is TGCGCCAGCAGCTTGAGTCGGGACGGGGAGCTGTTTTTT. This sequence encodes CASSLSRDGELFF.

This clonotype was counted many times. The chain links TRBV25-1 to TRBJ1-2, with TRBD1 as a possible D gene (6 bases). CDR3 length equals 13 residues. Germline CDR1 reads MGHDK; CDR2 reads SYGVNS. V shed 8 bases and J shed 6 bases, with 16 bases lying between them. The CDR3 spells CASEGGTGNGYTF. CDR3 DNA: TGTGCCAGCGAGGGGGGGACGGGGAATGGCTACACCTTC.